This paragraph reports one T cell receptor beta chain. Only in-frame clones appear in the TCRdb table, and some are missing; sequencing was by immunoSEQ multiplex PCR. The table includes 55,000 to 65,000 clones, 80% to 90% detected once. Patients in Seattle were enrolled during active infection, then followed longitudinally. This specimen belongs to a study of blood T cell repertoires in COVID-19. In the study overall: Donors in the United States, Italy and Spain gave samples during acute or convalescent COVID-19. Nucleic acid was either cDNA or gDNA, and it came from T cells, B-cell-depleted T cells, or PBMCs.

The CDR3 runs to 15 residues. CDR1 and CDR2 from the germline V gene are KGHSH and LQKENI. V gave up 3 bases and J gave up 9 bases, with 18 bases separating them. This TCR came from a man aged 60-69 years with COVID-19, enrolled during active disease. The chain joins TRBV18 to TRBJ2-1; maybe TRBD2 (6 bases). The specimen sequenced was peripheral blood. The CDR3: CASSPAGRPRGEQFF. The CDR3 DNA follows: TGTGCCAGCTCACCTGCTGGACGGCCGCGGGGTGAGCAGTTCTTC.